The 14 T cell receptor beta chains reported below all come from one sample, sequenced in a study of shared clonotypes between healthy human individuals (dated by TCRdb to about 2020). Receptor libraries were prepared by the immunoSEQ multiplex PCR assay. The table comes from immuneACCESS by way of TCRdb, which keeps in-frame sequences with V and J called. Part of the clones is missing from these tables; in studies checked, under half for an unresolved V gene and the rest for unknown reasons. Counted in this sample were 2.5 million or so clones; around nine tenths of them appeared once. Clones ranked in the top ten supply 0.13% to 0.15% of the sample. The sample taken for sequencing was naive CD4+ T cells sorted from blood. The sample's cell subset or site label is to be understood as: CD45RA+ positively selected. The receptors originated from a man between 18 and 35 years old in good health.

As DNA, the CDR3 is TGTGCCAGCAGGGGGTCCGGAAAAAGGCCTGGAAACGAGCAGTACTTC. This codes for CASRGSGKRPGNEQYF. V usage is TRBV28 and J usage is TRBJ2-7, with unresolved D. Germline CDR1 reads MDHEN; CDR2 reads SYDVKM. Trimming left V 6 bases short and J 5 bases short, with 23 bases between. CDR3 length equals 16 residues.

This chain joins TRBV6-6 and TRBJ2-5; D is unclear. This CDR3 contains 11 residues. V was pared by 8 bases and J by 5 bases, with 9 bases between. Germline assignment: CDR1 MNHNY and CDR2 SVGAGI (reference sequence). DNA of the CDR3: TGTGCCAGCCTGCGTGGGGAGACCCAGTACTTC. Amino acid sequence: CASLRGETQYF.

The chain is built from TRBV9 and TRBJ2-3; the D gene is possibly TRBD2 (5 bases). This CDR3 region has 12 residues. Germline CDR1 reads SGDLS; CDR2 reads YYNGEE. The V gene lost 4 bases and the J gene lost 6 bases, with 9 bases spanning the gap. The CDR3 nucleotides read TGTGCCAGCAGCCCCACTAGGGATACGCAGTATTTT. This translates into CASSPTRDTQYF.

A word on this clone: Other DNA sequences in the same sample also yield this CDR3. The V and J genes are TRBV10-3 and TRBJ2-5, with D hard to call. Germline CDR1 ENHRY, CDR2 SYGVKD. The CDR3 sequence is 13 residues long. The V end was cut by 4 bases, the J end by 2 bases, with 8 bases between. The CDR3 loop reads CAISGTDQETQYF. CDR3 bases: TGTGCCATCAGTGGGACCGATCAAGAGACCCAGTACTTC.

The V and J genes are TRBV6-1 and TRBJ2-6; 9 bases agree with TRBD1. This CDR3 is 17 amino acids long. Germline trimming cut 4 bases from V and 0 bases from J; bases unmatched to any gene: 4. Germline loops: CDR1 MNHNS, CDR2 SASEGT. Here the CDR3 DNA reads TGTGCCAGCAGTGCAGGGACAGGGAACTCTGGGGCCAACGTCCTGACTTTC. It is translated as CASSAGTGNSGANVLTF.

The chain combines TRBV9 with TRBJ2-3; possibly TRBD1 or TRBD2 for D (5 bases each). Trimming left V 0 bases short and J 12 bases short, with 14 bases between. From germline, CDR1 is SGDLS and CDR2 YYNGEE. The CDR3 has 13 amino acids. The CDR3 region is CASSVELWGSQYF. As DNA, the CDR3 is TGTGCCAGCAGCGTAGAATTGTGGGGGAGTCAGTATTTT.

The chain links TRBV9 to TRBJ1-6, with a tentative D call TRBD1 (5 bases). Germline assignment: CDR1 SGDLS and CDR2 YYNGEE. Trimming left V 2 bases short and J 0 bases short, with 12 bases between. The CDR3 spans 17 residues. As DNA, the CDR3 is TGTGCCAGCAGCGTGGACGAGGGACTCTCCTATAATTCACCCCTCCACTTT. Amino acid sequence: CASSVDEGLSYNSPLHF.

Details on this clone: This same CDR3 is encoded by further DNA sequences in the sample. J is TRBJ1-6 and V is TRBV4-1; no reliable D call. The ends were cut back, 1 base at V and 5 bases at J, with 9 bases in the middle. Germline V gene data show CDR1 as MGHRA and CDR2 as YSYEKL. The CDR3 is 15 amino acids. CDR3 sequence reads: CASSQGQVDNSPLHF. The CDR3 region has the DNA TGCGCCAGCAGCCAAGGGCAGGTCGATAATTCACCCCTCCACTTT.

V and J are TRBV27 and TRBJ1-2; D gene uncertain. The V gene lost 5 bases and the J gene lost 0 bases, with 10 bases spanning the gap. The CDR3 length is 14 residues. Germline loops: CDR1 MNHEY, CDR2 SMNVEV (reference sequence). The CDR3 coding sequence is TGTGCCAGCAGTCCGTCCGCCGCTAACTATGGCTACACCTTC. Its translation: CASSPSAANYGYTF.

The chain joins TRBV7-9 to TRBJ2-7, with 8 nucleotides matching TRBD1. CDR1 is SEHNR, CDR2 FQNEAQ, per germline (reference sequence). The J segment lost 2 bases and the V segment lost 0 bases, leaving 3 bases of the junction unmatched. The CDR3 totals 15 residues. The CDR3 DNA reads TGTGCCAGCAGCTTAGCGGTGACAGGGGCCTACGAGCAGTACTTC. It is translated as CASSLAVTGAYEQYF.

The genes are TRBV28 and TRBJ2-7; the D is unclear. Between the trimmed V and J ends, which lost 6 bases and 6 bases, there was a span of 9 bases. CDR3 size: 11 residues. The germline V gene has CDR1 MDHEN and CDR2 SYDVKM. The DNA of the CDR3 is TGTGCCAGCAGGGAGTTAGGCGAGCAGTACTTC. It translates to CASRELGEQYF.

V gene TRBV19 combines with J gene TRBJ2-1; 7 bases are shared with TRBD1. V gave up 10 bases and J gave up 4 bases; unmatched junction bases: 7. The V gene's germline CDR1 is LNHDA and CDR2 SQIVND (reference sequence). CDR3 length: 13 amino acids. The CDR3 DNA is TGTGCCACCGGCACAGGGGTTTACAATGAGCAGTTCTTC. This codes for CATGTGVYNEQFF.

CDR3 bases: TGTGCCAGCAGGCCCCGGCAGTACTACACTGAAGCTTTCTTT. Amino acids: CASRPRQYYTEAFF. This rearrangement joins TRBV6-6 to TRBJ1-1, with D unclear. The V end was cut by 6 bases, the J end by 3 bases, with 14 bases between. Per the germline V gene, CDR1 is MNHNY and CDR2 is SVGAGI (reference sequence). This CDR3 comprises 14 residues.

This rearrangement joins TRBV7-2 to TRBJ2-7; 10 bases agree with TRBD2. This CDR3 is 14 amino acids long. Unmatched junction bases numbered 2, after V lost 6 bases and J lost 0 bases. The germline gives CDR1 SGHTA, CDR2 FQGNSA. DNA for the CDR3: TGTGCCAGCAGAGCTAGCGGGAGCTCCTACGAGCAGTACTTC. Encoded protein: CASRASGSSYEQYF.